These 31 T cell receptor beta chains share one sample of origin, sequenced in a study of blood T cell repertoires in COVID-19. Measured with immunoSEQ multiplex PCR; TCRdb has only the in-frame clones, and not every one. Here the sample spans approximately 180,000 clones, 80% to 90% being singletons. The specimen was peripheral blood. All receptors derive from a human donor with active or convalescent COVID-19. The donor label of this sample is uncertain.

At least ten counts were recorded for this clone. The rearrangement links TRBV16 to TRBJ1-5; D might be TRBD1 (5 bases). The V gene lost 1 base and the J gene lost 11 bases, with 15 bases spanning the gap. Germline CDR1 reads KGHSY; CDR2 reads FQNENV. This CDR3 has 14 amino acids. The CDR3 coding sequence is TGTGCCAGCAGCCAATTTACTGGAGCAGGGTCCCAGCATTTT. As protein: CASSQFTGAGSQHF.

V is TRBV2 and J is TRBJ2-7, with TRBD1 matching 11 bases. The trim removed 6 bases at V and 2 bases at J, leaving 6 bases unmatched. Germline V gives CDR1 SNHLY, CDR2 FYNNEI. CDR3 length: 15 amino acids. In nucleotides, the CDR3 is TGTGCCAGCAGAGCAGGACAGGGGGCCACCTACGAGCAGTACTTC. This gives the protein CASRAGQGATYEQYF.

This clone was seen at least ten times. The chain joins TRBV10-3 to TRBJ2-2; D may be TRBD1 (6 bases). V was clipped by 10 bases and J by 0 bases, with 12 bases between them. The CDR3 runs to 14 residues. The germline V gene encodes CDR1 ENHRY and CDR2 SYGVKD. For the CDR3, the DNA is TGTGCCACAAACAGGGAAGCGAACACCGGGGAGCTGTTTTTT. Amino acid sequence: CATNREANTGELFF.

J is TRBJ1-1 and V is TRBV7-2; 9 nucleotides match TRBD1. Trimming removed 3 bases from V and 4 bases from J; junction bases left unmatched: 3. Germline lookup yields CDR1 SGHTA and CDR2 FQGNSA. The CDR3 consists of 14 residues. CDR3 DNA sequence: TGTGCCAGCAGCTTGCAGACAGGGGGCACTGAAGCTTTCTTT. It yields the protein CASSLQTGGTEAFF.

The chain joins TRBV6-5 to TRBJ1-5, with TRBD1 matching over 9 bases. CDR1 and CDR2 from the germline V gene are MNHEY and SVGAGI. With V trimmed by 6 bases and J by 4 bases, 7 bases remained unmatched. The CDR3 has 15 residues. CDR3 sequence: CASSTQGARNQPQHF. The CDR3 nucleotides read TGTGCCAGCAGCACACAGGGGGCGCGAAATCAGCCCCAGCATTTT.

The CDR3 region has the DNA TGTGCCATCAGACCCGACAGTGGAGTGGGAAACACCATATATTTT. Amino acids: CAIRPDSGVGNTIYF. The chain joins TRBV10-3 to TRBJ1-3, with D possibly matching TRBD1 (5 bases). The CDR3 has 15 residues. The germline gives CDR1 ENHRY, CDR2 SYGVKD. V lost 6 bases and J lost 4, with 16 bases in between.

This chain uses TRBV7-2 with TRBJ2-2, with D unclear. The CDR3 runs to 14 residues. Trimming took 5 bases from V and 7 from J, leaving 14 bases between them. Germline V lookup: CDR1 SGHTA, CDR2 FQGNSA. Here the CDR3 DNA reads TGTGCCAGCAGCCTCTCAGGTCCGGTCGGGGAGCTGTTTTTT. Protein sequence: CASSLSGPVGELFF. Using reference TRBV7-2 and TRBJ2-2 for the parts outside the CDR3, the full variable domain is GAGVSQSPSNKVTEKGKDVELRCDPISGHTALYWYRQSLGQGLEFLIYFQGNSAPDKSGLPSDRFSAERTGGSVSTLTIQRTQQEDSAVYLCASSLSGPVGELFFGEGSRLTVL.

This clone showed up just a few times. This rearrangement joins TRBV30 to TRBJ1-6; D perhaps matches TRBD1 (6 bases). The length of the CDR3 is 14 residues. In germline, CDR1 is GTSNPN, CDR2 SVGIG (reference sequence). Trimming shortened V by 0 bases and J by 5 bases, and 8 bases separated the two germline ends. CDR3 coding DNA: TGTGCCTGGAGTGTGCCAGGGGATAATTCACCCCTCCACTTT. This sequence encodes CAWSVPGDNSPLHF.

The CDR3 DNA sequence: TGTGCCAGAAGCATAGGGACAGGGGGCTTCTACGAGCAGTACTTC. Translated, it gives CARSIGTGGFYEQYF. The rearrangement uses TRBV5-3 and TRBJ2-7; 12 positions agree with TRBD1. TRBV5-3 is filed as an ORF, its function uncertain. The ends lost 4 bases at V and 3 bases at J; junction bases unmatched: 5. This CDR3 is built from 15 residues.

The CDR3 here is CASSVARGGNEQFF. The CDR3 DNA sequence: TGTGCCAGTAGTGTGGCTAGGGGGGGCAATGAGCAGTTCTTC. The chain recombines TRBV19 with TRBJ2-1, with D possibly matching TRBD2 (7 bases). Germline V gene data show CDR1 as LNHDA and CDR2 as SQIVND (reference sequence). This CDR3 has 14 amino acids. V lost 5 bases and J lost 6, with 14 bases in between.

V and J are TRBV5-1 and TRBJ2-4; 10 bases are a match to TRBD2. This CDR3 contains 15 residues. The germline V gene encodes CDR1 SGHRS and CDR2 YFSETQ. The trim removed 5 bases at V and 5 bases at J, leaving 7 bases unmatched. The DNA of the CDR3 is TGCGCCAGCAGGGTTCTAGCGGGGGCTGAAAACATTCAGTACTTC. This sequence encodes CASRVLAGAENIQYF.

The genes are TRBV18 and TRBJ2-4; 9 positions agree with TRBD1. The CDR3 is made up of 16 amino acids. J was trimmed by 1 base and V by 2 bases; bases with no gene match: 3. Germline CDR1 KGHSH, CDR2 LQKENI. The CDR3 loop is CASSPGQGKAKNIQYF. CDR3 in DNA: TGTGCCAGCTCACCAGGACAGGGGAAGGCCAAAAACATTCAGTACTTC.

V gene TRBV5-1 combines with J gene TRBJ2-1; D may be TRBD2 (6 bases). The V and J ends lost 2 bases and 8 bases respectively, with 23 bases between them. The CDR3 runs to 17 residues. Looked up from germline, CDR1 is SGHRS and CDR2 is YFSETQ. CDR3 in amino acids: CASSLAIRLVSADEQFF. The CDR3 region has the DNA TGCGCCAGCAGCTTAGCGATCCGACTAGTTAGCGCGGATGAGCAGTTCTTC.

V and J are TRBV6-5 and TRBJ1-1, with no clear D. The CDR3 is made up of 16 amino acids. V shed 0 bases and J shed 0 bases, with 11 bases lying between them. The germline CDR1 and CDR2 sequences are MNHEY and SVGAGI. The CDR3 region is CASSYSLNRLNTEAFF. CDR3 DNA: TGTGCCAGCAGTTACTCACTCAACAGACTGAACACTGAAGCTTTCTTT.

V is TRBV19 and J is TRBJ2-3; 7 positions agree with TRBD2. V lost 7 bases, J lost 2 bases, and 9 bases stayed unmatched. Germline-derived CDR1 and CDR2 are LNHDA and SQIVND (reference sequence). The CDR3 is 15 residues long. This chain's CDR3 is CASTPTAGYTDTQYF. CDR3 sequence (DNA): TGTGCCAGTACCCCTACAGCGGGATACACAGATACGCAGTATTTT. Looking up the rest from reference TRBV19 and TRBJ2-3 gives the full variable domain: DGGITQSPKYLFRKEGQNVTLSCEQNLNHDAMYWYRQDPGQGLRLIYYSQIVNDFQKGDIAEGYSVSREKKESFPLTVTSAQKNPTAFYLCASTPTAGYTDTQYFGPGTRLTVL.

This chain links TRBV27 with TRBJ2-7; no clear D gene. The CDR3 totals 16 residues. From germline, CDR1 is MNHEY and CDR2 SMNVEV (reference sequence). V gave up 4 bases and J gave up 0 bases, with 16 bases separating them. Here the CDR3 DNA reads TGTGCCAGCAGTTCCCCAAATGCGGCCCCCTCCTACGAGCAGTACTTC. Residues: CASSSPNAAPSYEQYF.

The gene calls are TRBV3-1 (or the pseudogene TRBV3-2) and TRBJ1-1; D call uncertain. Trimming removed 2 bases at V and 4 bases at J, with 11 bases between. Germline assignment: CDR1 LGHDT and CDR2 YNNKEL (reference sequence). This CDR3 spans 14 amino acids. This CDR3 is CASSQISPGTEAFF. CDR3 DNA: TGTGCCAGCAGCCAAATTTCCCCCGGCACTGAAGCTTTCTTT.

V usage is TRBV19 and J usage is TRBJ1-2, with 9 bases matching TRBD1. From germline, CDR1 is LNHDA and CDR2 SQIVND (reference sequence). The CDR3 is made up of 17 amino acids. Trimming took 5 bases from V and 2 from J; bases not matched to a gene: 12. CDR3 bases: TGTGCCAGTAGTGCGGAATATTACAGGGGGCACAACTATGGCTACACCTTC. It encodes CASSAEYYRGHNYGYTF.

V and J are TRBV7-3 and TRBJ2-7; the match to TRBD2 covers 12 bases. CDR1 is SGHTA and CDR2 is FQGTGA in the germline V gene. The CDR3 is 19 residues long. Trimming cost V 3 bases and J 4 bases; bases outside gene matches: 16. DNA of the CDR3: TGTGCCAGCAGCTTTCCCCGACTAGCGGGAGCCCTGGATAGGTACGAGCAGTACTTC. This codes for CASSFPRLAGALDRYEQYF.

This rearrangement joins TRBV2 to TRBJ1-1, with TRBD1 identical over 7 bases. CDR1 SNHLY and CDR2 FYNNEI come from the germline V gene. The CDR3 totals 13 residues. With 8 bases clipped from V and 0 bases from J, the junction kept 3 bases outside the gene matches. The CDR3 DNA reads TGTGCCAGCCAGACAGGGATGAACACTGAAGCTTTCTTT. Its protein product is CASQTGMNTEAFF. Combining the CDR3 with reference TRBV2 and TRBJ1-1 gives the whole variable domain EPEVTQTPSHQVTQMGQEVILRCVPISNHLYFYWYRQILGQKVEFLVSFYNNEISEKSEIFDDQFSVERPDGSNFTLKIRSTKLEDSAMYFCASQTGMNTEAFFGQGTRLTVV.

This clone has only one observation. The chain links TRBV12-3 or TRBV12-4 to TRBJ1-2, with D hard to call. The CDR3 runs 11 residues. The V end lost 6 bases, the J end lost 5 bases, and 7 bases lay between the germline ends. CDR3 sequence reads: CASRTGYGYTF. CDR3 nucleotides: TGTGCCAGCAGAACCGGGTATGGCTACACCTTC.

This chain joins TRBV5-1 and TRBJ2-1; D may be TRBD2 (5 bases). The V gene lost 5 bases and the J gene lost 2 bases, with 5 bases spanning the gap. This CDR3 is 12 amino acids long. Germline CDR1 and CDR2: SGHRS and YFSETQ. DNA of the CDR3: TGCGCCAGCAGACTAGCCTACAATGAGCAGTTCTTC. Residues: CASRLAYNEQFF.

In regard to this clone: One end of the junction is discordant with germline, which a read error may explain. The J gene is TRBJ2-5, the V gene TRBV30; D perhaps matches TRBD2 (5 bases). Germline-derived CDR1 and CDR2 are GTSNPN and SVGIG (reference sequence). The CDR3 covers 13 residues. For the CDR3, the DNA is TGTGCCTGGAGTGTAACTAGGGAGCTAGCTTTCCACTTC. Amino acids: CAWSVTRELAFHF.

This sequence joins TRBV12-2 and TRBJ2-1; TRBD1 reflects the table's D call only, with no check against the DNA. TRBV12-2 is a known pseudogene. The CDR3 has 18 residues. CDR3 residues: CASRLQGGAPSSGDEQFF. CDR3 in DNA: TGTGCAAGTCGCTTGCAGGGGGGCGCCCCATCCTCGGGGGATGAGCAGTTCTTC.

The V and J genes are TRBV18 and TRBJ1-2; tentative D call: TRBD1 (6 bases). Germline V gene data show CDR1 as KGHSH and CDR2 as LQKENI. CDR3 size: 14 residues. V lost 3 bases and J 4 bases, leaving 12 bases between the germline ends. The CDR3 sequence: CASSPGQLFYGYTF. CDR3 bases: TGTGCCAGCTCACCCGGACAGCTCTTCTATGGCTACACCTTC.

The rearrangement links TRBV13 to TRBJ2-3; tentative D call: TRBD2 (6 bases). V was cut by 5 bases and J by 6 bases, with 21 bases left in between. This CDR3 is built from 16 residues. CDR1 and CDR2 from the germline V gene are PRHDT and FYEKMQ (reference sequence). CDR3 nucleotides: TGTGCCAGCAGCCGGGCAGGGACTGCATCGCCTGATACGCAGTATTTT. Translation: CASSRAGTASPDTQYF.

The CDR3 is CASSSRLAGSQETQYF. The DNA of the CDR3 is TGCGCCAGCAGCTCAAGACTAGCGGGGAGTCAAGAGACCCAGTACTTC. The chain is built from TRBV5-1 and TRBJ2-5; 11 nucleotides align to TRBD2. Germline V gene data show CDR1 as SGHRS and CDR2 as YFSETQ. The CDR3 extends over 16 amino acids. The junction had 6 bases not matched to a gene; V was cut back by 3 bases and J by 2 bases.

The J gene is TRBJ2-1, the V gene TRBV4-1, with TRBD2 matching 7 bases. Germline V CDR1 and CDR2: MGHRA, YSYEKL. CDR3 size: 13 residues. V shed 3 bases, J shed 10 bases, and the junction held 6 bases outside the gene matches. The CDR3 here is CASSHAGAGEQFF. CDR3 bases: TGCGCCAGCAGCCACGCGGGAGCGGGAGAGCAGTTCTTC.

There are a few counts of this clone. The chain joins TRBV7-9 to TRBJ2-2, with D perhaps matching TRBD2 (5 bases). From germline, CDR1 is SEHNR and CDR2 FQNEAQ (reference sequence). This CDR3 is 16 amino acids long. V was trimmed by 2 bases and J by 5 bases, leaving 15 bases between them. The CDR3 region is CASSLSGARGTGELFF. The CDR3 DNA follows: TGTGCCAGCAGCTTATCTGGAGCACGGGGAACCGGGGAGCTGTTTTTT.

The chain couples TRBV5-4 to TRBJ2-5; 12 bases align to TRBD2. The CDR3 covers 16 residues. After removal of 4 bases from V and 2 bases from J, the junction contained 6 bases not matched to a gene. Germline CDR1 SGHNT, CDR2 YYREEE (reference sequence). The CDR3: CASSKGLAGSQETQYF. CDR3 coding DNA: TGTGCCAGCAGCAAGGGACTAGCGGGCTCTCAAGAGACCCAGTACTTC.

The genes are TRBV11-3 and TRBJ2-1; the match to TRBD2 covers 8 bases. The CDR3 consists of 17 residues. Germline V gene sequence: CDR1 SGHNT, CDR2 YENEEA. V lost 4 bases and J lost 1; bases outside the gene matches: 9. CDR3 sequence: CASSSKAGDVSYNEQFF. DNA for the CDR3: TGTGCCAGCAGCTCGAAAGCGGGAGATGTGTCCTACAATGAGCAGTTCTTC.